This T cell receptor beta chain appears in the sequencing data of a study of human T cells and chemical hapten exposure. Study overall: DPC at 0.01% went onto the upper back in patch tests, read at 6 days. General study findings and limits: In comparison with controls, expanded TCRs gave rise to a significantly larger number of large CDR3 similarity clusters.

As handled by the study authors: Samples ranged from about 23,224 to 690,600 TCRs, with a median of roughly 96,000. Each CDR3 protein gets one entry after TCRdb re-called the RACE reads with MiXCR. TCRdb, rather than the study authors, made the V and J calls. The sample includes about 350,000 distinct CDR3 sequences, 4.5% to 7% seen only once; the top ten take 7% to 10%. CDR3 length equals 13 residues. V was cut by 0 bases and J by 6 bases, with 6 bases left in between. CDR1 is MNHEY and CDR2 is SMNVEV in the germline V gene (reference sequence). This clonotype was picked up many times. Antigen: not known. Time point in this sample: pre-sensitization, week 0. As for treatment: therapeutic diphenylcyclopropenone sensitization with weekly scalp DPC.

This material consisted of whole blood, taken in connection with sensitization to the hapten diphenylcyclopropenone (DPC). This TCR came from a woman younger than 30 with alopecia areata. Some clones in this sample may be carry-over from other donors' samples. V and J are TRBV27 and TRBJ2-1; D call uncertain. For the CDR3, the DNA is TGTGCCAGCAGTTTATCCCCGGGCAATGAGCAGTTCTTC. Amino acid sequence: CASSLSPGNEQFF.